This T cell receptor beta chain was found in a study of shared clonotypes between healthy human individuals. Per the germline V gene, CDR1 is LNHNV and CDR2 is YYDKDF (reference sequence). This CDR3 region has 15 residues. Trimming took off 8 bases at V and 4 bases at J, with 15 bases between the two ends. Assay runs were performed at deep level. Only in-frame clones appear in the TCRdb table, and some are missing; sequencing was by immunoSEQ multiplex PCR. The sample lists roughly 2.6 million clones, around 94% seen once, with about 0.13% in the top ten. This sequence joins TRBV15 and TRBJ1-6; D ambiguous. This receptor was obtained from a man aged 18 to 30 in good health. Material for sequencing was naive CD4+ T cells sorted from blood. The subset here: CD45RA+ positively selected. This CDR3 is CATAKEVSYNSPLHF. The DNA of the CDR3 is TGTGCCACCGCAAAGGAAGTTAGTTATAATTCACCCCTCCACTTT.